The 30 T cell receptor beta chains below all came from one sample that was sequenced in a study of radiotherapy plus CTLA-4 blockade in lung cancer. TCRdb's table, derived via immunoSEQ multiplex PCR, lists solely in-frame clones and lacks some. The table has about 23,000 clones, 71% seen once; the top ten hold around 3.1%. Sequencing was performed on peripheral blood, taken from a patient treated with radiotherapy plus ipilimumab. The source is a human donor with non-small cell lung cancer whose response to radiotherapy plus ipilimumab could not be evaluated.

The V gene is TRBV30, the J gene TRBJ1-6, with 9 bases fitting TRBD1. Germline V gene lookup returns CDR1 GTSNPN and CDR2 SVGIG (reference sequence). The length of the CDR3 is 15 residues. Trimming took 4 bases from V and 7 from J; bases not matched to a gene: 8. The CDR3 region is CAWNRGQGNNSPLHF. CDR3 coding DNA: TGTGCCTGGAATAGGGGACAGGGAAACAATTCACCCCTCCACTTT.

This clone was recorded a few times. This rearrangement joins TRBV10-3 to TRBJ2-4, with D possibly being TRBD1 (5 bases). Germline V lookup: CDR1 ENHRY, CDR2 SYGVKD. Between the trimmed V and J ends, which lost 2 bases and 5 bases, there was a span of 13 bases. The CDR3 extends over 15 amino acids. CDR3 sequence: CAISEPGQRENIQYF. The DNA for the CDR3 is TGTGCCATCAGTGAGCCAGGACAAAGAGAAAACATTCAGTACTTC.

This chain uses TRBV30 with TRBJ2-1; D not resolved. The germline V gene has CDR1 GTSNPN and CDR2 SVGIG (reference sequence). The CDR3 extends over 12 amino acids. Trimming pared 1 base from V and 7 bases from J, leaving 8 bases between. The CDR3 nucleotides are TGTGCCTGGAGTGCGTACGGGAATGAGCAGTTCTTC. It codes for CAWSAYGNEQFF.

This chain connects TRBV5-4 to TRBJ1-1; a weak D match, TRBD1 (6 bases). Trimming stripped 4 bases from V and 2 bases from J, with 18 bases between. Germline loops: CDR1 SGHNT, CDR2 YYREEE (reference sequence). The CDR3 loop spans 16 amino acids. In DNA, the CDR3 is TGTGCCAGCAGCCGGGCCTCAGGGGTCATAAACACTGAAGCTTTCTTT. This encodes CASSRASGVINTEAFF.

V is TRBV7-9 and J is TRBJ2-7; possibly TRBD1 for D (5 bases). The germline V and J ends were trimmed by 7 bases and 4 bases, with 14 bases remaining between them. Germline loops: CDR1 SEHNR, CDR2 FQNEAQ (reference sequence). This CDR3 comprises 13 residues. CDR3 sequence reads: CASTNTDIYEQYF. The CDR3 DNA is TGTGCCAGCACAAATACGGACATATACGAGCAGTACTTC.

CDR3 protein: CAWSLETQYF. DNA of the CDR3: TGTGCCTGGAGTCTAGAGACCCAGTACTTC. The J gene is TRBJ2-5, the V gene TRBV30; D is unresolved. The CDR3 contains 10 residues. Trimming removed 2 bases from V and 4 bases from J, with 2 bases in between. Germline values: CDR1 GTSNPN, CDR2 SVGIG (reference sequence). Based on the CDR3 plus reference TRBV30 and TRBJ2-5, the full variable domain is SQTIHQWPATLVQPVGSPLSLECTVEGTSNPNLYWYRQAAGRGLQLLFYSVGIGQISSEVPQNLSASRPQDRQFILSSKKLLLSDSGFYLCAWSLETQYFGPGTRLLVL.

The chain couples TRBV4-1 to TRBJ2-1, with 9 nucleotides matching TRBD1. Trimming cost V 1 base and J 10 bases; bases outside gene matches: 11. Germline loops: CDR1 MGHRA, CDR2 YSYEKL. This CDR3 region has 16 residues. The CDR3, as DNA: TGCGCCAGCAGCCAAGTTGCAGGGACAGGGCCGTGGGAGCAGTTCTTC. Residues: CASSQVAGTGPWEQFF.

V gene TRBV28 combines with J gene TRBJ2-3, with TRBD2 matching over 7 bases. Germline V gene lookup returns CDR1 MDHEN and CDR2 SYDVKM. The CDR3 is made up of 15 amino acids. With 4 bases clipped from V and 3 bases from J, the junction kept 7 bases outside the gene matches. CDR3 residues: CASSSPGRETDTQYF. In nucleotides, the CDR3 is TGTGCCAGCAGTTCCCCGGGGAGGGAGACAGATACGCAGTATTTT.

The rearrangement links TRBV6-1 to TRBJ2-7; TRBD2 is a possible D gene (5 bases). CDR3 length equals 14 residues. V was trimmed by 6 bases and J by 2 bases, leaving 14 bases between them. Germline loops: CDR1 MNHNS, CDR2 SASEGT. The CDR3 sequence: CASSLFLGAYEQYF. The CDR3 DNA follows: TGTGCCAGCAGCCTATTCCTCGGGGCCTACGAGCAGTACTTC.

V is TRBV30 and J is TRBJ1-2; D is possibly TRBD1 (6 bases). V was cut by 2 bases and J by 4 bases, with 11 bases left in between. The length of the CDR3 is 13 residues. CDR1 and CDR2 from the germline V gene are GTSNPN and SVGIG (reference sequence). The CDR3 sequence: CAWSTQGGYGYTF. The CDR3 DNA follows: TGTGCCTGGAGTACACAGGGTGGCTATGGCTACACCTTC.

The chain links TRBV2 to TRBJ2-4, with 7 nucleotides matching TRBD1. The CDR3 has 14 amino acids. The ends lost 3 bases at V and 9 bases at J; junction bases unmatched: 8. The V gene's germline CDR1 is SNHLY and CDR2 FYNNEI. In DNA, the CDR3 is TGTGCCAGCAGTGAGTGGACAGGTTTTGTCATTCAGTACTTC. Translated, it gives CASSEWTGFVIQYF. Supplemented by reference TRBV2 and TRBJ2-4, the full variable domain reads EPEVTQTPSHQVTQMGQEVILRCVPISNHLYFYWYRQILGQKVEFLVSFYNNEISEKSEIFDDQFSVERPDGSNFTLKIRSTKLEDSAMYFCASSEWTGFVIQYFGAGTRLSVL.

In this sample, this clone turned up a few times. This chain joins TRBV7-2 and TRBJ2-4, with TRBD1 matching over 7 bases. CDR3 length: 18 residues. J gave up 0 bases and V 4 bases, and 12 bases lay outside the gene matches. The germline V gene encodes CDR1 SGHTA and CDR2 FQGNSA. The CDR3 is CASSYYGTALLAKNIQYF. The CDR3 nucleotides are TGTGCCAGCAGCTATTACGGGACAGCCCTCCTAGCCAAAAACATTCAGTACTTC.

V usage is TRBV4-2 and J usage is TRBJ1-5; D is possibly TRBD1 (6 bases). Germline V gene lookup returns CDR1 LGHNA and CDR2 YNFKEQ. The CDR3 loop spans 17 amino acids. V lost 0 bases and J 0 bases, leaving 12 bases between the germline ends. The chain's CDR3 is CASSQDRWTDSNQPQHF. The CDR3 bases are TGTGCCAGCAGCCAAGATCGGTGGACAGATAGCAATCAGCCCCAGCATTTT.

This chain uses TRBV4-3 with TRBJ2-1, with D uncertain. V was pared by 0 bases and J by 2 bases, with 8 bases between. Germline CDR1 reads LGHNA; CDR2 reads YSLEER. This CDR3 has 15 residues. As DNA, the CDR3 is TGCGCCAGCAGCCAAGATCATGGGCCCTACAATGAGCAGTTCTTC. Residues: CASSQDHGPYNEQFF.

This clone has only a few counts. V gene TRBV7-9 combines with J gene TRBJ2-3; 7 bases line up with TRBD2. After removal of 7 bases from V and 4 bases from J, the junction contained 8 bases not matched to a gene. Germline lookup yields CDR1 SEHNR and CDR2 FQNEAQ (reference sequence). The length of the CDR3 is 14 residues. In nucleotides, the CDR3 is TGTGCCAGCAACCCTGGGGGAGGGTCAGATACGCAGTATTTT. Protein sequence: CASNPGGGSDTQYF. The whole variable domain, filled in from reference TRBV7-9 and TRBJ2-3, reads DTGVSQNPRHKITKRGQNVTFRCDPISEHNRLYWYRQTLGQGPEFLTYFQNEAQLEKSRLLSDRFSAERPKGSFSTLEIQRTEQGDSAMYLCASNPGGGSDTQYFGPGTRLTVL.

The CDR3 region is CASSLYRDRAGELFF. The CDR3 coding sequence is TGTGCCAGCAGCTTATATAGGGACAGGGCCGGGGAGCTGTTTTTT. The rearrangement joins TRBV11-2 to TRBJ2-2; 9 bases line up with TRBD1. Unmatched junction bases numbered 4, after V lost 2 bases and J lost 6 bases. This CDR3 contains 15 residues. The germline V gene has CDR1 SGHAT and CDR2 FQNNGV.

The V gene is TRBV29-1, the J gene TRBJ2-5; 8 nucleotides line up with TRBD1. The ends lost 4 bases at V and 0 bases at J; junction bases unmatched: 7. The CDR3 totals 15 residues. Looked up from germline, CDR1 is SQVTM and CDR2 is ANQGSEA. CDR3 protein: CSVGRGQAHQETQYF. The CDR3 region has the DNA TGCAGCGTTGGCCGGGGACAGGCACACCAAGAGACCCAGTACTTC.

The chain recombines TRBV5-1 with TRBJ1-6; D perhaps matches TRBD1 (5 bases). Trimming stripped 0 bases from V and 5 bases from J, with 6 bases between. Germline lookup yields CDR1 SGHRS and CDR2 YFSETQ. The CDR3 totals 14 residues. CDR3 sequence reads: CASSLEQDNSPLHF. CDR3 DNA: TGCGCCAGCAGCTTGGAACAGGATAATTCACCCCTCCACTTT.

CDR3 sequence: CASSWDRTQETQYF. As DNA, the CDR3 is TGTGCCAGCAGTTGGGACAGAACCCAAGAGACCCAGTACTTC. The chain employs TRBV7-2 and TRBJ2-5; 7 nucleotides line up with TRBD1. CDR1 SGHTA and CDR2 FQGNSA come from the germline V gene. This CDR3 spans 14 amino acids. V shed 6 bases and J 1 base; nucleotides not matched to a gene: 5.

The chain joins TRBV18 to TRBJ1-5; tentative D call: TRBD1 (6 bases). Germline CDR1 and CDR2: KGHSH and LQKENI. The V end lost 1 base, the J end lost 9 bases, and 13 bases lay between the germline ends. The CDR3 spans 14 residues. The CDR3 sequence: CASSPLGARSPQHF. CDR3 nucleotides: TGTGCCAGCTCACCACTGGGGGCCCGGTCGCCCCAGCATTTT.

This clone has more than one count but fewer than ten. The genes are TRBV19 and TRBJ2-5; weak D call: TRBD2 (5 bases). Trimming cost V 5 bases and J 3 bases, with 10 bases left between them. CDR1 and CDR2 (germline): LNHDA, SQIVND (reference sequence). This CDR3 comprises 13 residues. CDR3 loop: CASSADGEETQYF. CDR3 in DNA: TGTGCCAGTAGTGCAGACGGGGAAGAGACCCAGTACTTC.

This clone appeared a few times. The genes are TRBV2 and TRBJ1-1; D not certain. The germline V and J ends were trimmed by 10 bases and 0 bases, with 12 bases remaining between them. The CDR3 loop spans 13 amino acids. CDR1 is SNHLY, CDR2 FYNNEI, per germline. CDR3 residues: CATARGLNTEAFF. The CDR3 DNA follows: TGTGCCACCGCCCGAGGGTTGAACACTGAAGCTTTCTTT.

The chain combines TRBV2 with TRBJ2-2; TRBD2 is a possible D gene (5 bases). V lost 6 bases and J 1 base, leaving 12 bases between the germline ends. The CDR3 totals 15 residues. Germline V gene data show CDR1 as SNHLY and CDR2 as FYNNEI. CDR3 sequence reads: CASSPTRGNTGELFF. The DNA of the CDR3 is TGTGCCAGCAGCCCCACCCGGGGGAACACCGGGGAGCTGTTTTTT.

V and J are TRBV6-1 and TRBJ2-7, with 10 bases aligning to TRBD1. The length of the CDR3 is 16 residues. The germline V gene has CDR1 MNHNS and CDR2 SASEGT. V shed 2 bases, J shed 3 bases, and the junction held 7 bases outside the gene matches. The CDR3 reads CASSELGDRGHYEQYF. The CDR3 DNA reads TGTGCCAGCAGTGAACTGGGGGACAGGGGCCACTACGAGCAGTACTTC.

This rearrangement joins TRBV18 to TRBJ1-3; 11 nucleotides line up with TRBD1. Per germline, CDR1 KGHSH and CDR2 LQKENI. V lost 6 bases and J lost 7; bases outside the gene matches: 11. The CDR3 runs to 16 residues. The CDR3 protein is CASSSSTGTGGNTIYF. The DNA of the CDR3 is TGTGCCAGCTCGTCCTCTACCGGGACAGGGGGGAACACCATATATTTT.

The V gene is TRBV5-1, the J gene TRBJ2-1, with 10 nucleotides matching TRBD2. Looked up from germline, CDR1 is SGHRS and CDR2 is YFSETQ. V lost 1 base to trimming and J lost 5 bases; unmatched junction nucleotides: 3. CDR3 length: 15 residues. This chain's CDR3 is CASSLQGLADNEQFF. In DNA form, the CDR3 reads TGCGCCAGCAGCTTGCAAGGACTAGCGGACAATGAGCAGTTCTTC. Using reference TRBV5-1 and TRBJ2-1 for the parts outside the CDR3, the full variable domain is KAGVTQTPRYLIKTRGQQVTLSCSPISGHRSVSWYQQTPGQGLQFLFEYFSETQRNKGNFPGRFSGRQFSNSRSEMNVSTLELGDSALYLCASSLQGLADNEQFFGPGTRLTVL.

The chain joins TRBV27 to TRBJ2-7, with 9 bases lining up with TRBD1. The CDR3 contains 15 residues. Trimming cost V 5 bases and J 6 bases; bases outside gene matches: 11. The germline V gene encodes CDR1 MNHEY and CDR2 SMNVEV (reference sequence). As DNA, the CDR3 is TGTGCCAGCAGTCCATCCGGGACAGGGTTCCGCGAGCAGTACTTC. It is translated as CASSPSGTGFREQYF.

The chain uses TRBV7-9 and TRBJ2-3, with 11 bases identical to TRBD2. Germline CDR1 and CDR2: SEHNR and FQNEAQ (reference sequence). The CDR3 is 18 residues long. The ends lost 2 bases at V and 4 bases at J; junction bases unmatched: 11. In DNA form, the CDR3 reads TGTGCCAGCAGCTTACTCCCGGGACTAGCGGAGCGGGCAGATACGCAGTATTTT. It translates to CASSLLPGLAERADTQYF.

This chain joins TRBV5-6 and TRBJ2-3; D gene unclear. The germline gives CDR1 SGHDT, CDR2 YYEEEE. The CDR3 has 17 amino acids. V gave up 0 bases and J gave up 0 bases, with 14 bases separating them. CDR3 nucleotides: TGTGCCAGCAGCTTGGCCTACTATCCTACTAGCACAGATACGCAGTATTTT. Translating it yields CASSLAYYPTSTDTQYF.

In regard to this clone: Other DNA sequences within the sample encode an identical CDR3. The chain carries TRBV27 and TRBJ2-1, with a weak D call TRBD1 (5 bases). The V end was cut by 2 bases, the J end by 4 bases, with 9 bases between. Germline values: CDR1 MNHEY, CDR2 SMNVEV (reference sequence). CDR3 length equals 14 residues. The CDR3 DNA sequence: TGTGCCAGCAGTTTAGGGGCTGGATACAATGAGCAGTTCTTC. This sequence encodes CASSLGAGYNEQFF.